The 5 T cell receptor beta chains below were found in one sample sequenced in a study of shared clonotypes between healthy human individuals. The table came from immunoSEQ multiplex PCR; TCRdb's copy has only in-frame clones and leaves some out. The sample consists of about 1.5 million clones, 95% to 99% of them appearing once. The sequencing input was naive CD4+ T cells sorted from blood. Subset in this sample: CD45RA+ positively selected. These receptors came from a man under 40 in good health.

The rearrangement links TRBV2 to TRBJ2-5, with 11 nucleotides matching TRBD2. The germline gives CDR1 SNHLY, CDR2 FYNNEI. Trimming removed 3 bases from V and 1 base from J; junction bases left unmatched: 10. CDR3 length: 18 amino acids. DNA for the CDR3: TGTGCCAGCAGTGATATGGGGGGGACTAGCGGAGCCCAAGAGACCCAGTACTTC. Residues: CASSDMGGTSGAQETQYF. Filled out from reference TRBV2 and TRBJ2-5, the complete variable domain reads EPEVTQTPSHQVTQMGQEVILRCVPISNHLYFYWYRQILGQKVEFLVSFYNNEISEKSEIFDDQFSVERPDGSNFTLKIRSTKLEDSAMYFCASSDMGGTSGAQETQYFGPGTRLLVL.

This chain joins TRBV5-4 and TRBJ1-1, with 7 bases identical to TRBD1. Trimming took 4 bases from V and 1 from J; bases not matched to a gene: 4. The CDR3 spans 14 residues. Germline lookup yields CDR1 SGHNT and CDR2 YYREEE (reference sequence). CDR3 sequence: CASSKGQQNTEAFF. The CDR3, as DNA: TGTGCCAGCAGCAAGGGACAGCAGAACACTGAAGCTTTCTTT.

The chain links TRBV5-8 to TRBJ2-1; 8 bases agree with TRBD2. The J segment lost 3 bases and the V segment lost 2 bases, leaving 1 base of the junction unmatched. The CDR3 covers 14 residues. The germline CDR1 and CDR2 sequences are SGHTS and YDEGEE. The CDR3 loop is CASSFSGNYNEQFF. DNA of the CDR3: TGTGCCAGCAGCTTTAGCGGGAACTACAATGAGCAGTTCTTC.

This chain joins TRBV7-2 and TRBJ2-7; 12 positions match TRBD2. This CDR3 region has 15 residues. The J segment lost 4 bases and the V segment lost 5 bases, leaving 6 bases of the junction unmatched. Per the germline V gene, CDR1 is SGHTA and CDR2 is FQGNSA. CDR3: CASSPTGTSGYEQYF. The CDR3 DNA reads as TGTGCCAGCAGCCCCACCGGGACTAGCGGGTACGAGCAGTACTTC.

This clone was recorded once. Other nucleotide sequences from this sample produce the same CDR3. The CDR3 loop is CASSGLAGSSYNEQFF. The CDR3 coding sequence is TGTGCCAGCTCGGGACTAGCGGGAAGCTCCTACAATGAGCAGTTCTTC. The rearrangement uses TRBV18 and TRBJ2-1, with TRBD2 identical over 13 bases. The ends lost 6 bases at V and 0 bases at J; junction bases unmatched: 2. The CDR3 runs 16 residues. Germline V gene lookup returns CDR1 KGHSH and CDR2 LQKENI.